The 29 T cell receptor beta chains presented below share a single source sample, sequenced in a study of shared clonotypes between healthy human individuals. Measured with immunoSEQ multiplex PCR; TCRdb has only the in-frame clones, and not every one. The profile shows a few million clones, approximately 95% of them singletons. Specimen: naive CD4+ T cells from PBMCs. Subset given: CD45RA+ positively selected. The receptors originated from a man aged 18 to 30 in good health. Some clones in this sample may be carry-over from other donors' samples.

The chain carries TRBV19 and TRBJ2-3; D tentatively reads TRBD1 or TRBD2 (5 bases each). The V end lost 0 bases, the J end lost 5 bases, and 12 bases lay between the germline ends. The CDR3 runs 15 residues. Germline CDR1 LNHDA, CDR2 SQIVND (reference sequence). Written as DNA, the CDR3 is TGTGCCAGTAGTATAGATCTATGGGGGAGAGATACGCAGTATTTT. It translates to CASSIDLWGRDTQYF.

The CDR3 sequence is CASSQDMAGKVADTQYF. The CDR3 DNA follows: TGTGCCAGCAGCCAAGATATGGCGGGAAAAGTTGCAGATACGCAGTATTTT. The J gene is TRBJ2-3, the V gene TRBV4-2, with a tentative D call TRBD2 (6 bases). The CDR3 runs 17 residues. V was trimmed by 0 bases and J by 4 bases, leaving 17 bases between them. Looked up from germline, CDR1 is LGHNA and CDR2 is YNFKEQ.

The CDR3 loop is CASSDPRTSGYEQYF. CDR3 DNA sequence: TGTGCCAGCAGTGACCCCCGGACTAGCGGGTACGAGCAGTACTTC. The chain has TRBV2 and TRBJ2-7, with 11 positions matching TRBD2. J lost 4 bases, V lost 3 bases, and 5 bases had no gene match. The CDR3 consists of 15 residues. Per the germline V gene, CDR1 is SNHLY and CDR2 is FYNNEI.

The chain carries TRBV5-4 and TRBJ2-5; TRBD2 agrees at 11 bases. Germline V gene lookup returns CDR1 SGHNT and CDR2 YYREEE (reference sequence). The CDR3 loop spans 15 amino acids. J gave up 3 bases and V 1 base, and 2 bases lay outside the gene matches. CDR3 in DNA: TGTGCCAGCAGCTTGTTACTAGCGGGAGAAGAGACCCAGTACTTC. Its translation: CASSLLLAGEETQYF.

This CDR3 reads CASSEWDSTYEQYF. As DNA, the CDR3 is TGTGCCAGCAGTGAATGGGACAGTACCTACGAGCAGTACTTC. The chain uses TRBV25-1 and TRBJ2-5, with TRBD1 matching 7 bases. TRBJ2-7 matches the DNA end more closely, so the J call is doubtful. This CDR3 is built from 14 residues. The germline V gene encodes CDR1 MGHDK and CDR2 SYGVNS.

CDR3 region: CASSPRTGPPYEQYF. For the CDR3, the DNA is TGTGCCAGCAGCCCCCGGACAGGGCCCCCCTACGAGCAGTACTTC. This rearrangement joins TRBV7-2 to TRBJ2-7, with TRBD1 identical over 8 bases. Unmatched junction bases numbered 8, after V lost 5 bases and J lost 2 bases. This CDR3 contains 15 residues. Germline loops: CDR1 SGHTA, CDR2 FQGNSA.

CDR3 protein: CASLDRGFNEKLFF. The CDR3, as DNA: TGTGCCAGCTTGGACAGGGGTTTTAATGAAAAACTGTTTTTT. The gene calls are TRBV6-4 and TRBJ1-4; 9 nucleotides align to TRBD1. Germline CDR1 is MRHNA and CDR2 is SNTAGT. This CDR3 has 14 amino acids. Unmatched junction bases numbered 5, after V lost 8 bases and J lost 4 bases.

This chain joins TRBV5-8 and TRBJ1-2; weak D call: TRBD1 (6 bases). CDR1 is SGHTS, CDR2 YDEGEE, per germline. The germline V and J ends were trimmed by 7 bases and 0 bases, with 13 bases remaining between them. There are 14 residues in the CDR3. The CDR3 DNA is TGTGCCAGCCTTATACGACAGGCTAACTATGGCTACACCTTC. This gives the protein CASLIRQANYGYTF.

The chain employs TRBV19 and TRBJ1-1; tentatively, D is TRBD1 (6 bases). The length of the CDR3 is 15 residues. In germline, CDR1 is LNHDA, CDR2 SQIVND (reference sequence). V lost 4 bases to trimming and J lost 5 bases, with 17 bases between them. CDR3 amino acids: CASSTDTKGGTEAFF. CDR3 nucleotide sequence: TGTGCCAGTAGTACCGACACGAAGGGGGGTACTGAAGCTTTCTTT.

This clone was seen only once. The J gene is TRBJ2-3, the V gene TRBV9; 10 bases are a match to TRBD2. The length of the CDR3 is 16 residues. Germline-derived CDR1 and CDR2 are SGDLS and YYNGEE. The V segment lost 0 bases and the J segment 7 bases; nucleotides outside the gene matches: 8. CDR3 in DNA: TGTGCCAGCAGCGTAGCTCCTAGCGGGAGTTTGAATACGCAGTATTTT. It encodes CASSVAPSGSLNTQYF. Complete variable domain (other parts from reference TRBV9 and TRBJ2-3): DSGVTQTPKHLITATGQRVTLRCSPRSGDLSVYWYQQSLDQGLQFLIQYYNGEERAKGNILERFSAQQFPDLHSELNLSSLELGDSALYFCASSVAPSGSLNTQYFGPGTRLTVL.

CDR3 nucleotides: TGTGCCAGCAGCGTTGCCGGGACTAGCGGGACGCGTGAGCAGTTCTTC. Translation gives CASSVAGTSGTREQFF. The chain links TRBV7-3 to TRBJ2-1; 13 bases align to TRBD2. The CDR3 has 16 amino acids. CDR1 is SGHTA and CDR2 is FQGTGA in the germline V gene. The V and J ends lost 5 bases and 9 bases, in that order; junction bases with no gene match: 10. The complete variable domain, with remaining parts taken from reference TRBV7-3 and TRBJ2-1, reads GAGVSQTPSNKVTEKGKYVELRCDPISGHTALYWYRQSLGQGPEFLIYFQGTGAADDSGLPNDRFFAVRPEGSVSTLKIQRTERGDSAVYLCASSVAGTSGTREQFFGPGTRLTVL.

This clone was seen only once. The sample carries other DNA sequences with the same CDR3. In nucleotides, the CDR3 is TGCGCCAGCAGCTTGGACGGTCCCCCTTACAATGAGCAGTTCTTC. Its protein is CASSLDGPPYNEQFF. The rearrangement uses TRBV5-1 and TRBJ2-1; D is ambiguous. Per the germline V gene, CDR1 is SGHRS and CDR2 is YFSETQ. V shed 0 bases and J shed 4 bases, with 11 bases lying between them. This CDR3 is built from 15 residues.

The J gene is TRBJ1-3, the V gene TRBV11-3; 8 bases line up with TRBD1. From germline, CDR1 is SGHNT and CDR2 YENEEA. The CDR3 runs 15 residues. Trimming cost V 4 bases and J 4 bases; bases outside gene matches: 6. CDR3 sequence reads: CASSSGQGTGNTIYF. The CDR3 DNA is TGTGCCAGCAGCTCCGGACAGGGAACGGGAAACACCATATATTTT.

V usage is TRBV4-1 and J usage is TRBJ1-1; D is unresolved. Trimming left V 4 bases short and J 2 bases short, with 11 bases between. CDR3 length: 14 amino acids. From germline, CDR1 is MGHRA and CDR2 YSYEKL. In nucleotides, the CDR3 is TGCGCCAGCAGCCCCCTGGGAAGAAACACTGAAGCTTTCTTT. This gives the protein CASSPLGRNTEAFF.

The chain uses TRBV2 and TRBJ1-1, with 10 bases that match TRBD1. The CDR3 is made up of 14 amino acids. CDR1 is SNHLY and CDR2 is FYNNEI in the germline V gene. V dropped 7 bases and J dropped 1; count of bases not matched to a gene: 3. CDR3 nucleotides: TGTGCCAGCAAGCGGACAGGGGGGAACACTGAAGCTTTCTTT. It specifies CASKRTGGNTEAFF. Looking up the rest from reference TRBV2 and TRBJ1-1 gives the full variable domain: EPEVTQTPSHQVTQMGQEVILRCVPISNHLYFYWYRQILGQKVEFLVSFYNNEISEKSEIFDDQFSVERPDGSNFTLKIRSTKLEDSAMYFCASKRTGGNTEAFFGQGTRLTVV.

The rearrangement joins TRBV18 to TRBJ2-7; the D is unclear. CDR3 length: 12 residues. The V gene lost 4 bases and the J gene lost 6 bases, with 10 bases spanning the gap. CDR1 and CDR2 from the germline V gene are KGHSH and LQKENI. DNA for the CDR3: TGTGCCAGCTCACTTGAAGTTGCCGAGCAGTACTTC. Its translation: CASSLEVAEQYF. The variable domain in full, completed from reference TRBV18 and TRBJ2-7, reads NAGVMQNPRHLVRRRGQEARLRCSPMKGHSHVYWYRQLPEEGLKFMVYLQKENIIDESGMPKERFSAEFPKEGPSILRIQQVVRGDSAAYFCASSLEVAEQYFGPGTRLTVT.

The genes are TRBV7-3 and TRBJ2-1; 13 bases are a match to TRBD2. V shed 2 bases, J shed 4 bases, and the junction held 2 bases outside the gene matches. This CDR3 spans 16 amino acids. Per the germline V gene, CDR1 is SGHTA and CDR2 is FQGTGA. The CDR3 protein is CASSLSGLAGYNEQFF. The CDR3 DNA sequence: TGTGCCAGCAGCTTATCGGGACTAGCGGGGTACAATGAGCAGTTCTTC.

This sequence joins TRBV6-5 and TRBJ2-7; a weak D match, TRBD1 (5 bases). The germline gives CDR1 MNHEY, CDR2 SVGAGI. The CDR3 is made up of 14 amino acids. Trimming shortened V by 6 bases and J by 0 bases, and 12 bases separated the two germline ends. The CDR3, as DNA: TGTGCCAGCAGCCGGACAAGGAGCTCCTACGAGCAGTACTTC. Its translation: CASSRTRSSYEQYF.

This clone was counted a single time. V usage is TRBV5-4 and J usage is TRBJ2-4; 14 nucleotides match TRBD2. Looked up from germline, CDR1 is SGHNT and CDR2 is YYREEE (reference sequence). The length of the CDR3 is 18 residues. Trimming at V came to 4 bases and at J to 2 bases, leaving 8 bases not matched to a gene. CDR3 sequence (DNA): TGTGCCAGCAGCCCGGGACTAGCGGGAGTTGAGACCAAAAACATTCAGTACTTC. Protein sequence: CASSPGLAGVETKNIQYF.

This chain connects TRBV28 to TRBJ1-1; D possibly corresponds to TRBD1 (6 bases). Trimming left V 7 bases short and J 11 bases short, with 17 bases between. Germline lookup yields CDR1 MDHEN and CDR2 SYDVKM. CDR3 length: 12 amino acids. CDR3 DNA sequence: TGTGCCAGCACCCTAAAGGGGGGCCGGGCTTTCTTT. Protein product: CASTLKGGRAFF.

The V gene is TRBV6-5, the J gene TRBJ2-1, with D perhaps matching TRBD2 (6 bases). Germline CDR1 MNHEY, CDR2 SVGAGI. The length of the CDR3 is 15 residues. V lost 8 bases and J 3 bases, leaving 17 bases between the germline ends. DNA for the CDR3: TGTGCCAGCCGGGGGAACTATGGCTTCTACAATGAGCAGTTCTTC. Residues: CASRGNYGFYNEQFF.

CDR3 region: CASTLRQGPWPQHF. CDR3 sequence (DNA): TGTGCCAGCACCCTAAGACAGGGGCCTTGGCCCCAGCATTTT. J is TRBJ1-5 and V is TRBV6-6, with TRBD1 matching over 8 bases. The CDR3 runs to 14 residues. The V gene's germline CDR1 is MNHNY and CDR2 SVGAGI (reference sequence). The V segment lost 7 bases and the J segment 9 bases; nucleotides outside the gene matches: 11.

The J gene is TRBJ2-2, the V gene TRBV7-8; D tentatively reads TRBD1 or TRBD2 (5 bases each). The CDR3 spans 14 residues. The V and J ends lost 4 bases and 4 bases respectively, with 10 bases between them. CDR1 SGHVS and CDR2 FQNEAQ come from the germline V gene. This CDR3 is CASSWSGTTGELFF. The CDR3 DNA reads TGTGCCAGCAGCTGGTCCGGGACCACCGGGGAGCTGTTTTTT. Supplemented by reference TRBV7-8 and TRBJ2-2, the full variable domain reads GAGVSQSPRYKVAKRGQDVALRCDPISGHVSLFWYQQALGQGPEFLTYFQNEAQLDKSGLPSDRFFAERPEGSVSTLKIQRTQQEDSAVYLCASSWSGTTGELFFGEGSRLTVL.

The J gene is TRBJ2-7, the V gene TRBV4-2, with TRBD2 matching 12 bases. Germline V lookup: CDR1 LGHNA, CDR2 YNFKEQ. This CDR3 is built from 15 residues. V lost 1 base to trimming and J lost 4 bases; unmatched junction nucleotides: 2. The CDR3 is CASSQGTSGIYEQYF. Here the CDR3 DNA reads TGTGCCAGCAGCCAAGGGACTAGCGGGATTTACGAGCAGTACTTC.

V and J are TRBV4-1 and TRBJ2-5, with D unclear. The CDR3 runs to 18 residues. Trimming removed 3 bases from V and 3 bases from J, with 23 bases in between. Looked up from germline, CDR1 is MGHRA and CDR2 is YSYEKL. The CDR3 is CASSQKPAGWAREETQYF. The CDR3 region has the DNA TGCGCCAGCAGCCAGAAACCCGCCGGCTGGGCTCGAGAAGAGACCCAGTACTTC.

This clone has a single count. The CDR3 DNA reads as TGCAGCGCCATTACAGGGGCTTCAAACATGAACACTGAAGCTTTCTTT. It translates to CSAITGASNMNTEAFF. This chain uses TRBV29-1 with TRBJ1-1; 7 bases fit TRBD1. The CDR3 length is 16 residues. Germline V gene sequence: CDR1 SQVTM, CDR2 ANQGSEA. J was trimmed by 0 bases and V by 7 bases; bases with no gene match: 14. Full variable domain (remainder filled in from reference TRBV29-1 and TRBJ1-1): SAVISQKPSRDICQRGTSLTIQCQVDSQVTMMFWYRQQPGQSLTLIATANQGSEATYESGFVIDKFPISRPNLTFSTLTVSNMSPEDSSIYLCSAITGASNMNTEAFFGQGTRLTVV.

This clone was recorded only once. In nucleotides, the CDR3 is TGTGCCAGTACCATACTCACAGGGTCTGGGGCCAACGTCCTGACTTTC. This encodes CASTILTGSGANVLTF. The chain has TRBV19 and TRBJ2-6; D possibly corresponds to TRBD1 (6 bases). The CDR3 runs to 16 residues. The V gene lost 7 bases and the J gene lost 1 base, with 14 bases spanning the gap. Germline V gene data show CDR1 as LNHDA and CDR2 as SQIVND (reference sequence).

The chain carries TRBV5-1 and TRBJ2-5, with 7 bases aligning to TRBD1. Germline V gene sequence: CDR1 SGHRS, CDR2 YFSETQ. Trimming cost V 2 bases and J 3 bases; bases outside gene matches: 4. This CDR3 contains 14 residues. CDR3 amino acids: CASSFHGTEETQYF. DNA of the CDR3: TGCGCCAGCAGCTTCCATGGGACAGAAGAGACCCAGTACTTC.

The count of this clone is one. CDR3 in amino acids: CATTSGRSANTGELFF. In nucleotides, the CDR3 is TGTGCTACCACCTCCGGGCGAAGCGCGAACACCGGGGAGCTGTTTTTT. This chain joins TRBV5-6 and TRBJ2-2; D unresolved. This CDR3 has 16 amino acids. CDR1 is SGHDT, CDR2 YYEEEE, per germline.